This T cell receptor beta chain was observed in a study of blood T cell repertoires in COVID-19. The CDR3 consists of 13 residues. The V gene's germline CDR1 is SGHRS and CDR2 YFSETQ. The ends lost 4 bases at V and 7 bases at J; junction bases unmatched: 6. The table came from immunoSEQ multiplex PCR; TCRdb's copy has only in-frame clones and leaves some out. In the table there are around 150,000 clones, about 88% of which are singletons. Sequencing was performed on peripheral blood. The rearrangement links TRBV5-1 to TRBJ2-7; TRBD1 matches 9 bases. This sequence originates from a young man with acute or convalescent COVID-19. The CDR3: CASSGGTGLEQYF. As DNA, the CDR3 is TGCGCCAGCAGCGGAGGGACAGGGCTTGAGCAGTACTTC.